This T cell receptor (beta chain) was recorded in a study of shared clonotypes between healthy human individuals. TCRdb keeps only in-frame clones here, not all; method: immunoSEQ multiplex PCR. The table lists about 380,000 clones, about 96% of them singletons. The CDR3 covers 14 residues. CDR1 and CDR2 (germline): SGHRS, YFSETQ. V was pared by 0 bases and J by 3 bases, with 7 bases between. In the case of this clone: Its antigen is still unknown.

Study findings and constraints: Four donors shared 4.5% to 6.5% of their naive CD4 clonotypes.

This receptor was identified in a man under 40 in good health. The chain employs TRBV5-1 and TRBJ2-1; the D is unclear. The sample was memory CD8+ T cells sorted from blood. Subset given: CD45RO+ cells pooled with CCR7-negative TemRA cells. CDR3 in DNA: TGCGCCAGCAGCTTGGTTTACAGCTACAATGAGCAGTTCTTC. Its protein is CASSLVYSYNEQFF.